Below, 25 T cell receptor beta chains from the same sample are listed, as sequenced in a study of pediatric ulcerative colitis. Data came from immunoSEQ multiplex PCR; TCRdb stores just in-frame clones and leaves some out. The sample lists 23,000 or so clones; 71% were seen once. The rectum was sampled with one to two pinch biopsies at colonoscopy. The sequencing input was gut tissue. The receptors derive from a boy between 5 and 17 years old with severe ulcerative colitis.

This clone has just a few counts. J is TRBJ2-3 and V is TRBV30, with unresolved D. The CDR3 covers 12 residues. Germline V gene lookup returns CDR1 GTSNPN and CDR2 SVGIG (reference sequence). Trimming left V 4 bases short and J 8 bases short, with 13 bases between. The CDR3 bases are TGTGCCTGGAACGGCGGCAGCGTTACGCAGTATTTT. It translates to CAWNGGSVTQYF.

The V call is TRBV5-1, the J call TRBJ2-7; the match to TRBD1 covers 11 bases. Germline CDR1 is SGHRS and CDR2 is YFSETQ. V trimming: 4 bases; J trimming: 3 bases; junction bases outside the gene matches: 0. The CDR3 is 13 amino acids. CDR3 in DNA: TGCGCCAGCAGCGGGACAGGGGGCTACGAGCAGTACTTC. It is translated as CASSGTGGYEQYF.

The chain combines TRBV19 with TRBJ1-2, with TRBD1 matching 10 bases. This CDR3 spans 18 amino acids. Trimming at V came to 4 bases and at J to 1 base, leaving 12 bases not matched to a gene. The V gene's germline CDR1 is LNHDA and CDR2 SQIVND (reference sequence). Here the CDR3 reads CASSTTGTGARSNYGYTF. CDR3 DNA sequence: TGTGCCAGTAGTACTACCGGGACAGGGGCCCGAAGTAACTATGGCTACACCTTC.

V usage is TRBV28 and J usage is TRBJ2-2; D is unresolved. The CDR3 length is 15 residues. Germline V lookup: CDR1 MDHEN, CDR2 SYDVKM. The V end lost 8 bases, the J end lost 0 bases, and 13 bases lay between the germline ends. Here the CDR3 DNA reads TGTGCCAGCGGTAGGGTAGCCACGAACACCGGGGAGCTGTTTTTT. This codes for CASGRVATNTGELFF.

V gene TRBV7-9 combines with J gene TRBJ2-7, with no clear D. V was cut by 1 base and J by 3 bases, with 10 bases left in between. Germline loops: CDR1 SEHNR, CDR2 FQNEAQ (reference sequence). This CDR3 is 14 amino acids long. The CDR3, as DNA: TGTGCCAGCAGCTTAGGGTGGTTGGGCTACGAGCAGTACTTC. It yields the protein CASSLGWLGYEQYF.

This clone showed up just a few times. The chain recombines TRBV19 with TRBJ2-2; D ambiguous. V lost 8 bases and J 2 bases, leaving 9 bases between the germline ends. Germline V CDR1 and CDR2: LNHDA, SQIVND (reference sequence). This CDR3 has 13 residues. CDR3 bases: TGTGCCAGTCCCAGCAGCAACACCGGGGAGCTGTTTTTT. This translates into CASPSSNTGELFF.

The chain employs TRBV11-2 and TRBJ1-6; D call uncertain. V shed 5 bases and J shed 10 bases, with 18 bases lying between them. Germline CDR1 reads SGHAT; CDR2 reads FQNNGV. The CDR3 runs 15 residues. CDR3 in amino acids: CASSQSGLFGSPLHF. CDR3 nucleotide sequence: TGTGCCAGCAGCCAATCTGGACTGTTTGGCTCACCCCTCCACTTT. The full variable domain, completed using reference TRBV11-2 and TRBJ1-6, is EAGVAQSPRYKIIEKRQSVAFWCNPISGHATLYWYQQILGQGPKLLIQFQNNGVVDDSQLPKDRFSAERLKGVDSTLKIQPAKLEDSAVYLCASSQSGLFGSPLHFGNGTRLTVT.

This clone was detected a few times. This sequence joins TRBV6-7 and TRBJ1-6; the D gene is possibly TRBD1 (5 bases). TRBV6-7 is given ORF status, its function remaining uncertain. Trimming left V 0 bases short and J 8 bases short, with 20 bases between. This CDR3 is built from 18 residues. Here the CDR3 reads CASSYSNRDYGADSPLHF. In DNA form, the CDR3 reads TGTGCCAGCAGTTACTCTAATAGAGACTATGGGGCTGATTCACCCCTCCACTTT.

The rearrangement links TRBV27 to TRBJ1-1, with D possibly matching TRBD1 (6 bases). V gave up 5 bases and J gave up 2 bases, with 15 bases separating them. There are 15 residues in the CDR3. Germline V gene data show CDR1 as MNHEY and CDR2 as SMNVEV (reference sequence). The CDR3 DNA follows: TGTGCCAGCAGTCGGGGGGCCCACGGTAACACTGAAGCTTTCTTT. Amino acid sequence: CASSRGAHGNTEAFF.

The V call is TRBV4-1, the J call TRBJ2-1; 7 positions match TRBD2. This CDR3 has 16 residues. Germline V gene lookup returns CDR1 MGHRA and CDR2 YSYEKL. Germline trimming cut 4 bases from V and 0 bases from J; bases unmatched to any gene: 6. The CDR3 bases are TGCGCCAGCAGCCTTGCCGGGACTAACTCCTACAATGAGCAGTTCTTC. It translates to CASSLAGTNSYNEQFF.

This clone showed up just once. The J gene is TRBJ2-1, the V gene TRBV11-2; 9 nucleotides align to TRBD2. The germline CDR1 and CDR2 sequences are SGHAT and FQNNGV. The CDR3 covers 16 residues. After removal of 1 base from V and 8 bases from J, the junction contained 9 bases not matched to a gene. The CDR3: CASSLVGTSTGHEQFF. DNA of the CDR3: TGTGCCAGCAGCTTAGTTGGGACTAGCACGGGGCATGAGCAGTTCTTC.

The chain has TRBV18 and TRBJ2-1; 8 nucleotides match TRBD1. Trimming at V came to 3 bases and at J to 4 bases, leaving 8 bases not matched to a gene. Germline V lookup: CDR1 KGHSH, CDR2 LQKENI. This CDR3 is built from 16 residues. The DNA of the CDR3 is TGTGCCAGCTCACCGACGACAGGGGTCTTTTACAATGAGCAGTTCTTC. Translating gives CASSPTTGVFYNEQFF.

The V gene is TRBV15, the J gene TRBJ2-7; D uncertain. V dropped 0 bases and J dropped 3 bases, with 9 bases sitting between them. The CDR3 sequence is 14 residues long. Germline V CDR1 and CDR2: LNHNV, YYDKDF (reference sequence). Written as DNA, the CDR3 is TGTGCCACCAGCAGAGATTCCAGCAGCTACGAGCAGTACTTC. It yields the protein CATSRDSSSYEQYF.

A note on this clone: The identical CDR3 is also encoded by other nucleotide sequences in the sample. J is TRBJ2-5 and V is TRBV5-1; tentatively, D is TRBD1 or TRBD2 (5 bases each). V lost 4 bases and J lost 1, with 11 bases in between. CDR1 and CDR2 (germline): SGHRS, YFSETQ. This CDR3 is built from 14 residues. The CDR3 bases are TGCGCCAGCAGCCTAGGTGGGACCCAAGAGACCCAGTACTTC. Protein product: CASSLGGTQETQYF.

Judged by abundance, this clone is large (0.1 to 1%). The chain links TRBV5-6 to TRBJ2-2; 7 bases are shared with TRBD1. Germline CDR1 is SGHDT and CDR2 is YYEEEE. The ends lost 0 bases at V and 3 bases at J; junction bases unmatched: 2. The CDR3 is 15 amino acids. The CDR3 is CASSLVQGDTGELFF. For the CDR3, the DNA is TGTGCCAGCAGCTTGGTGCAGGGGGACACCGGGGAGCTGTTTTTT. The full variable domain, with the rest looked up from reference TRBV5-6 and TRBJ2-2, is DAGVTQSPTHLIKTRGQQVTLRCSPKSGHDTVSWYQQALGQGPQFIFQYYEEEERQRGNFPDRFSGHQFPNYSSELNVNALLLGDSALYLCASSLVQGDTGELFFGEGSRLTVL.

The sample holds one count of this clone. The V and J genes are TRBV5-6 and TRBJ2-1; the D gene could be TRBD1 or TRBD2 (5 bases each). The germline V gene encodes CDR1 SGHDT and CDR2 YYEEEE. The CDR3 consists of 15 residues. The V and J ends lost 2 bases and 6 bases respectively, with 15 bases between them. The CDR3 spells CASSFPGRLINEQFF. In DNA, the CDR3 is TGTGCCAGCAGCTTTCCGGGGCGGCTTATCAATGAGCAGTTCTTC.

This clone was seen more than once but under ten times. The CDR3 loop is CASSSIPVEGNYGYTF. CDR3 DNA sequence: TGTGCCAGCAGCTCCATCCCCGTGGAGGGTAACTATGGCTACACCTTC. The chain employs TRBV7-9 and TRBJ1-2; D gene uncertain. Germline assignment: CDR1 SEHNR and CDR2 FQNEAQ (reference sequence). V shed 4 bases and J shed 1 base, with 16 bases lying between them. The CDR3 totals 16 residues.

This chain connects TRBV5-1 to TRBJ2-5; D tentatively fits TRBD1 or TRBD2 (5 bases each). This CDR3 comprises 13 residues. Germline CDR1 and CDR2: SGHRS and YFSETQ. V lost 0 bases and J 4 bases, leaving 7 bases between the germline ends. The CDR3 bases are TGCGCCAGCAGCTTGGGGGGGTCAGAGACCCAGTACTTC. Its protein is CASSLGGSETQYF.

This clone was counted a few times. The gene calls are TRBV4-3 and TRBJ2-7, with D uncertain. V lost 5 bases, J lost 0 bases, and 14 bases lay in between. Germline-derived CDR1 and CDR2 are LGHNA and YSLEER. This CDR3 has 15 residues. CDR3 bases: TGCGCCAGCAGCACCCCAGAGTCAACCTCCTACGAGCAGTACTTC. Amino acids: CASSTPESTSYEQYF.

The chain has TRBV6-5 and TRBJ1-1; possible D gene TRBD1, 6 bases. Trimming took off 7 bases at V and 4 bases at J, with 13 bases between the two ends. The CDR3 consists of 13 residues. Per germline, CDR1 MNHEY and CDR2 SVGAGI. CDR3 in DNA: TGTGCCAGCATAGGGGGGAGAGGCACTGAAGCTTTCTTT. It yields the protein CASIGGRGTEAFF.

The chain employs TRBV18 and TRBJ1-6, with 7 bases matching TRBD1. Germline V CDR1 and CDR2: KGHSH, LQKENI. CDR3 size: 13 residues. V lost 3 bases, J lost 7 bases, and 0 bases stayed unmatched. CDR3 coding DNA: TGTGCCAGCTCACCGGACAGGAATTCACCCCTCCACTTT. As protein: CASSPDRNSPLHF.

The CDR3 DNA follows: TGTGCCAGCAGTTCCCCGGGTGTGGGCTCTGGAAACACCATATATTTT. The encoded protein is CASSSPGVGSGNTIYF. The gene calls are TRBV28 and TRBJ1-3; D is unclear. Germline V gene lookup returns CDR1 MDHEN and CDR2 SYDVKM. This CDR3 has 16 residues. The V and J ends lost 4 bases and 0 bases respectively, with 13 bases between them.

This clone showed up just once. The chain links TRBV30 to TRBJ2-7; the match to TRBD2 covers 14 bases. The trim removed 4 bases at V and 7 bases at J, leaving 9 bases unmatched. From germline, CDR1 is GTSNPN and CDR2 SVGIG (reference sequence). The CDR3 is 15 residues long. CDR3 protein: CAWKRKGLAGVEQYF. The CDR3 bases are TGTGCCTGGAAAAGGAAGGGACTAGCGGGGGTTGAGCAGTACTTC. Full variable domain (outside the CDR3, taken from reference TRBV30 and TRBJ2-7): SQTIHQWPATLVQPVGSPLSLECTVEGTSNPNLYWYRQAAGRGLQLLFYSVGIGQISSEVPQNLSASRPQDRQFILSSKKLLLSDSGFYLCAWKRKGLAGVEQYFGPGTRLTVT.

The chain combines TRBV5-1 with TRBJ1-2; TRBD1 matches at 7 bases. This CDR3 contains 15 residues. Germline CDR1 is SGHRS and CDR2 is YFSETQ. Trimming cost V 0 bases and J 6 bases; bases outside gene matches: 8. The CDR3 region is CASSLAIDRVDGYTF. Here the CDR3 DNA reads TGCGCCAGCAGCTTGGCCATCGACAGGGTTGATGGCTACACCTTC.

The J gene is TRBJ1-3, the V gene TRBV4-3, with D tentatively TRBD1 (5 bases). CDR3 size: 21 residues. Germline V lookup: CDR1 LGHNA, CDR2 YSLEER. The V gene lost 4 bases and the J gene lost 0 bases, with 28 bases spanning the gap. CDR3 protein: CASSLEVPGLLYGGSGNTIYF. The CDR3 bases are TGCGCCAGCAGCCTGGAGGTACCGGGACTCCTATACGGGGGCTCTGGAAACACCATATATTTT.